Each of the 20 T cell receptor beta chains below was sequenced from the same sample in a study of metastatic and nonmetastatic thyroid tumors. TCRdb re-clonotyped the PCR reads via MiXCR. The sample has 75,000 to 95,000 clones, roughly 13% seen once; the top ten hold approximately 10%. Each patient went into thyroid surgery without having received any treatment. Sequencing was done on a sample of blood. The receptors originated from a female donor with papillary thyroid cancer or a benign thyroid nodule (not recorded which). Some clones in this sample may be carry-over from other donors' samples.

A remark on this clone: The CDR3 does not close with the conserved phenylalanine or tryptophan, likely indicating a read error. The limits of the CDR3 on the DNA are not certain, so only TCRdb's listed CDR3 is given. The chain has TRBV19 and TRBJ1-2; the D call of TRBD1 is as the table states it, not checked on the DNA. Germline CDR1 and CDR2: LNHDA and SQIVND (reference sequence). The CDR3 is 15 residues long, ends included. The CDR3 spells CASSKSSGQGYGYTL.

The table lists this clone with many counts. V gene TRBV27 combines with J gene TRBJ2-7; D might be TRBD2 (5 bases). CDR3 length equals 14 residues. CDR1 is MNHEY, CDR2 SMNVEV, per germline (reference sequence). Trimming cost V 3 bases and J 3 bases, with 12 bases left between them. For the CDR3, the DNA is TGTGCCAGCAGTTTTCTAGGGAGTCTCTACGAGCAGTACTTC. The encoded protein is CASSFLGSLYEQYF.

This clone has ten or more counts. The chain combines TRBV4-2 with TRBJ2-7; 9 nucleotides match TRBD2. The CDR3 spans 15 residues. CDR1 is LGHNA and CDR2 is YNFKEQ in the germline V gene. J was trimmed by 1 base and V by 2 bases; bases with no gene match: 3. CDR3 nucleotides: TGTGCCAGCAGCCAACGCCTAGCGGGGTCCTACGAGCAGTACTTC. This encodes CASSQRLAGSYEQYF.

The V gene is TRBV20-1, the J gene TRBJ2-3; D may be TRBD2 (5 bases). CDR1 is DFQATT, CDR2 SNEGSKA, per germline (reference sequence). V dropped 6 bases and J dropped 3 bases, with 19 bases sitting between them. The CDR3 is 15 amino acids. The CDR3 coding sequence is TGCAGTGCCAGTGGCGGGTCCTCGGGGACAGATACGCAGTATTTT. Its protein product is CSASGGSSGTDTQYF.

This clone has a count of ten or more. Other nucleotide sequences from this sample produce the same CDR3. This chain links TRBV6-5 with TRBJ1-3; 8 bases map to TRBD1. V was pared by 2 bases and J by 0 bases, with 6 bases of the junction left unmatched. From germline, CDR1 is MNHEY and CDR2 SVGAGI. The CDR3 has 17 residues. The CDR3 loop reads CASSYLGTGSSGNTIYF. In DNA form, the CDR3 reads TGTGCCAGCAGTTACCTCGGGACAGGCAGCTCTGGAAACACCATATATTTT.

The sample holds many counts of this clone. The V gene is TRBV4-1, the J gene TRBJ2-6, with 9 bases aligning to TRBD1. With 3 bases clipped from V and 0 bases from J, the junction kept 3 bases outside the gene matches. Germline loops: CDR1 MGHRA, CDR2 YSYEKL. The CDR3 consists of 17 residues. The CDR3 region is CASSHGTGNSGANVLTF. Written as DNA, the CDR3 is TGCGCCAGCAGCCATGGGACAGGGAACTCTGGGGCCAACGTCCTGACTTTC.

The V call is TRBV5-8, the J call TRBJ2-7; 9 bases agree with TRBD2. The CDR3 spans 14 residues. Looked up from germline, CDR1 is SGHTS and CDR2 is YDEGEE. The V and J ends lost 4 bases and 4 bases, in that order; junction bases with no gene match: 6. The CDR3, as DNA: TGTGCCAGCAGCCTGGGACTAGCTTTTTACGAGCAGTACTTC. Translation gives CASSLGLAFYEQYF.

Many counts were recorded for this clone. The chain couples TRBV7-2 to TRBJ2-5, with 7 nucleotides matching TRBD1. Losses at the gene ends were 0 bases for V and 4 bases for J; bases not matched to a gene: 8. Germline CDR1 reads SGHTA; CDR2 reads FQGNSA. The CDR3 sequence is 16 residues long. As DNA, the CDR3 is TGTGCCAGCAGCTTAGCGAGTAGTAGGGGGCGAGAGACCCAGTACTTC. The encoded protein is CASSLASSRGRETQYF.

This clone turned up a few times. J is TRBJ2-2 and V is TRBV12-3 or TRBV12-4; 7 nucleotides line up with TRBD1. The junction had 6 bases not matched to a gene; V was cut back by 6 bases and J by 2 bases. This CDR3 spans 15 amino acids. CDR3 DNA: TGTGCCAGCAGACTTCACAGGGGCAACACCGGGGAGCTGTTTTTT. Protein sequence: CASRLHRGNTGELFF.

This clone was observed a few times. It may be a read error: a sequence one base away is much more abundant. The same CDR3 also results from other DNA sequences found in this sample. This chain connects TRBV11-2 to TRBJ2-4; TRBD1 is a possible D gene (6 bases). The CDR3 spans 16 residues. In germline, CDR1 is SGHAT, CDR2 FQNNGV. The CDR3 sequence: CASSPTYRALKNIQYF. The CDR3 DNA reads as TGTGCCAGCAGCCCTACGTACAGGGCACTCAAAAACATCCAGTACTTC. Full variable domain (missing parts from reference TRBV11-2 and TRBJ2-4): EAGVAQSPRYKIIEKRQSVAFWCNPISGHATLYWYQQILGQGPKLLIQFQNNGVVDDSQLPKDRFSAERLKGVDSTLKIQPAKLEDSAVYLCASSPTYRALKNIQYFGAGTRLSVL.

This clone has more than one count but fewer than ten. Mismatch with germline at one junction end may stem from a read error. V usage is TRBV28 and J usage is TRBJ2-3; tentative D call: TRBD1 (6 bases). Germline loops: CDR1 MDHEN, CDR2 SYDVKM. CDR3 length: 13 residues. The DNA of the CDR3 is TGTGACAGCAGGCCTCAGGGGATAGATACGCAGTATTTT. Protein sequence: CDSRPQGIDTQYF.

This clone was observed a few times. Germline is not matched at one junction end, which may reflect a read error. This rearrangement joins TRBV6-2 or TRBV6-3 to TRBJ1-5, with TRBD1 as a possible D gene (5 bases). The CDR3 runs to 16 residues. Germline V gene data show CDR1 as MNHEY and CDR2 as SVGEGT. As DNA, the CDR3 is TGTGCCATCAGTTACGTCCCGGGCAGGGTGGATCAGCCCCAGCATTTT. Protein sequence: CAISYVPGRVDQPQHF.

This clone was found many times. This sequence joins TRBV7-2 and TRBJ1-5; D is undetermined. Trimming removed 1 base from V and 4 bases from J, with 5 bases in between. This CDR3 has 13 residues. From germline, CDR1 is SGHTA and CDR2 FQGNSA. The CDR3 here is CASSLGINQPQHF. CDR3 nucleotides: TGTGCCAGCAGCTTAGGGATTAATCAGCCCCAGCATTTT.

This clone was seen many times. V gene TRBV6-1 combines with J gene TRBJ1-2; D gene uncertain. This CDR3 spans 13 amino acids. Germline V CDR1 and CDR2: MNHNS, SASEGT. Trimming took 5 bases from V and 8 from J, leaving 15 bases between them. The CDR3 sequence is CASSPETSYGYTF. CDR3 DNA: TGTGCCAGCAGTCCAGAGACATCATACGGCTACACCTTC.

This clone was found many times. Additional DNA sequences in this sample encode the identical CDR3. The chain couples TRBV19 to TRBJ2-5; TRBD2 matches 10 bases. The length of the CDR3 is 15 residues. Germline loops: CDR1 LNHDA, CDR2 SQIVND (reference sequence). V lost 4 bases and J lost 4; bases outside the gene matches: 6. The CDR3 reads CASSTGTSVLETQYF. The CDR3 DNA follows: TGTGCCAGTAGTACCGGGACTAGCGTTCTAGAGACCCAGTACTTC.

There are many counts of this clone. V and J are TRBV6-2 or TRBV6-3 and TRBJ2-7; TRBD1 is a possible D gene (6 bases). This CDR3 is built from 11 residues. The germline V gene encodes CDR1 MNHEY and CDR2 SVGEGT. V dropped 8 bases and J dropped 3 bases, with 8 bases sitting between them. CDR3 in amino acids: CASGQYYEQYF. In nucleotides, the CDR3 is TGTGCCAGCGGACAGTACTACGAGCAGTACTTC.

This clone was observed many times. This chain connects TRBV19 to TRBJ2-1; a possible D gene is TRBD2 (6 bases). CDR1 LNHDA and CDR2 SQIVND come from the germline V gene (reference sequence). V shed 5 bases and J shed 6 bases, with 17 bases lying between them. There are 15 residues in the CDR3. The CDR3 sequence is CASSFSGPGVNEQFF. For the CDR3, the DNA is TGTGCCAGTAGTTTTAGCGGCCCGGGGGTCAATGAGCAGTTCTTC.

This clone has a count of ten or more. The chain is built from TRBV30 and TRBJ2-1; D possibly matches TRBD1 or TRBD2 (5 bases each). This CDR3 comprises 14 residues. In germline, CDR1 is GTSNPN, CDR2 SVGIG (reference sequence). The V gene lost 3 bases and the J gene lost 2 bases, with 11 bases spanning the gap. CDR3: CAWSAGATYNEQFF. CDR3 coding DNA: TGTGCCTGGAGCGCCGGGGCCACCTACAATGAGCAGTTCTTC.

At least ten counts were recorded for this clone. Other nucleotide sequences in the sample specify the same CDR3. CDR3 protein: CASRGQVSNQPQHF. For the CDR3, the DNA is TGTGCCAGTCGGGGTCAGGTGAGCAATCAGCCCCAGCATTTT. The chain carries TRBV19 and TRBJ1-5, with unresolved D. The CDR3 runs 14 residues. Trimming shortened V by 8 bases and J by 1 base, and 12 bases separated the two germline ends. Per germline, CDR1 LNHDA and CDR2 SQIVND (reference sequence).

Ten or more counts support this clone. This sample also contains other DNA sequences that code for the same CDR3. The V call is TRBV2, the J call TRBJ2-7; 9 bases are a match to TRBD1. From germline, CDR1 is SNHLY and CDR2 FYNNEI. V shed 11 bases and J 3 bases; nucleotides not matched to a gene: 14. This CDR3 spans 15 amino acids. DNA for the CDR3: TGTGCCGCAAAGAACAACAGGGGGCAAATCTACGAGCAGTACTTC. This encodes CAAKNNRGQIYEQYF. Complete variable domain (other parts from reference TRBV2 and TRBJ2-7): EPEVTQTPSHQVTQMGQEVILRCVPISNHLYFYWYRQILGQKVEFLVSFYNNEISEKSEIFDDQFSVERPDGSNFTLKIRSTKLEDSAMYFCAAKNNRGQIYEQYFGPGTRLTVT.